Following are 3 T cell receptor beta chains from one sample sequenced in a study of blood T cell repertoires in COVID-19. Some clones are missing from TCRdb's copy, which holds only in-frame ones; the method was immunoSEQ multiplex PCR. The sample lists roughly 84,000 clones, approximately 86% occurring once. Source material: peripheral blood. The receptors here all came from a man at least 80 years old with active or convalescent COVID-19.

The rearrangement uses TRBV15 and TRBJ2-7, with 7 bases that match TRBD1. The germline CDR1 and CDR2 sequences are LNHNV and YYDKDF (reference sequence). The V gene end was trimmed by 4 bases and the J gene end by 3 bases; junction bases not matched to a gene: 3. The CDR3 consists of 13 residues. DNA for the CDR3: TGTGCCACCAGCAAGGACAGGCTCTACGAGCAGTACGTC. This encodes CATSKDRLYEQYV.

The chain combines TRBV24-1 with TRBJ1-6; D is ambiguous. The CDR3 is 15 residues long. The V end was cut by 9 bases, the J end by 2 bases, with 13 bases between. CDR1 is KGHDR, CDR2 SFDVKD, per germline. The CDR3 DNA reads TGTGCCACCCCTTCCGCGACAACCTATAATTCACCCCTCCACTTT. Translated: CATPSATTYNSPLHF.

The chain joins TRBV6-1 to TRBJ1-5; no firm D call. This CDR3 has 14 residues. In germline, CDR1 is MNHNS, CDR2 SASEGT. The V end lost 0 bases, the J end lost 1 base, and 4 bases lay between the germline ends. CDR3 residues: CASSEAASNQPQHF. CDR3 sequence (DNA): TGTGCCAGCAGTGAAGCGGCAAGCAATCAGCCCCAGCATTTT.